Each of the 29 T cell receptor beta chains below was sequenced from the same sample in a study of glioma-infiltrating T cells. Amplification of TCR alpha and beta CDR3 regions from RNA used iRepertoire nested multiplex PCR. MiXCR, applied by TCRdb to the multiplex PCR reads, yields one record per CDR3 protein. Of tens of thousands of distinct CDR3 sequences in the sample, 40% were seen once. The sample taken for sequencing was glioma tissue, nonneoplastic brain tissue, or PBMCs (not recorded which). These receptors originate from a human donor with low-grade glioma or glioblastoma, undergoing nonglioma brain surgery, or in good health (not recorded which).

The chain carries TRBV29-1 and TRBJ2-7, with a tentative D call TRBD2 (5 bases). Looked up from germline, CDR1 is SQVTM and CDR2 is ANQGSEA. This CDR3 region has 12 residues. DNA of the CDR3: TGCACCCACATGCGTAGCGACTACGAGCAGTACTTC. The encoded protein is CTHMRSDYEQYF.

This clonotype was observed many times. The rearrangement joins TRBV20-1 to TRBJ2-1; D remains ambiguous. Germline V gene lookup returns CDR1 DFQATT and CDR2 SNEGSKA (reference sequence). The CDR3 is made up of 18 amino acids. Trimming removed 0 bases from V and 0 bases from J, with 18 bases in between. CDR3 loop: CSARDLIRPISSYNEQFF. The CDR3, as DNA: TGCAGTGCTAGAGATTTAATTCGCCCGATTAGCTCCTACAATGAGCAGTTCTTC.

This clonotype was picked up many times. V is TRBV9 and J is TRBJ1-2; D ambiguous. With 1 base removed from V and 0 bases from J, the gap between germline ends came to 7 bases. Germline CDR1 reads SGDLS; CDR2 reads YYNGEE. This CDR3 comprises 14 residues. Here the CDR3 reads CASSVLGANYGYTF. As DNA, the CDR3 is TGTGCCAGCAGCGTATTAGGAGCTAACTATGGCTACACCTTC. Based on the CDR3 plus reference TRBV9 and TRBJ1-2, the full variable domain is DSGVTQTPKHLITATGQRVTLRCSPRSGDLSVYWYQQSLDQGLQFLIQYYNGEERAKGNILERFSAQQFPDLHSELNLSSLELGDSALYFCASSVLGANYGYTFGSGTRLTVV.

This clonotype has at least ten counts. The J gene is TRBJ2-7, the V gene TRBV5-1, with a tentative D call TRBD1 (8 bases). V dropped 1 base and J dropped 2 bases, with 13 bases sitting between them. Germline V lookup: CDR1 SGHRS, CDR2 YFSETQ. The CDR3 sequence is 15 residues long. The CDR3 nucleotides read TGCGCCAGCAGCTTGAGCGGGACAGGCCCCTACGAGCAGTACTTC. Its protein product is CASSLSGTGPYEQYF.

With respect to this clonotype: A read error may explain this, as a much larger clone is one base away. V gene TRBV2 combines with J gene TRBJ1-5, with D tentatively TRBD1 (5 bases). Deletions cut 8 bases from V and 6 bases from J, with 17 bases between. In germline, CDR1 is SNHLY, CDR2 FYNNEI. The CDR3 contains 14 residues. The DNA for the CDR3 is TGTGCCAGCGGAAGGGGCAGTCGGAGTCAGCCCCAGCATTTT. This encodes CASGRGSRSQPQHF.

The rearrangement uses TRBV7-2 and TRBJ2-5, with 10 bases aligning to TRBD1. The germline V gene has CDR1 SGHTA and CDR2 FQGNSA. V shed 2 bases, J shed 11 bases, and the junction held 11 bases outside the gene matches. The CDR3 extends over 15 amino acids. This chain's CDR3 is CASSLRTGGYNEQYF. The CDR3 bases are TGTGCCAGCAGCTTACGGACAGGGGGGTACAATGAGCAGTACTTC.

The gene calls are TRBV9 and TRBJ2-1; 7 bases agree with TRBD2. This CDR3 comprises 13 residues. The V gene end was trimmed by 7 bases and the J gene end by 4 bases; junction bases not matched to a gene: 5. Germline CDR1 is SGDLS and CDR2 is YYNGEE. DNA for the CDR3: TGTGCCAGCGGGGGGGTAGCTTACAATGAGCAGTTCTTC. Amino acids: CASGGVAYNEQFF.

Notes on this clonotype: A clone one base away is much larger, so this may be a read error. J is TRBJ2-7 and V is TRBV11-2; D may be TRBD1 (5 bases). Germline V gene sequence: CDR1 SGHAT, CDR2 FQNNGV. The V end lost 5 bases, the J end lost 3 bases, and 14 bases lay between the germline ends. The CDR3 loop spans 14 amino acids. CDR3 DNA sequence: TGTGCCAGCAGCCTCCCCCCCAGGGTCTACGAGCAGTACTTC. It specifies CASSLPPRVYEQYF.

This clonotype was counted at least ten times. V gene TRBV18 combines with J gene TRBJ2-5, with a possible D match to TRBD2 (5 bases). There are 15 residues in the CDR3. Germline CDR1 KGHSH, CDR2 LQKENI. Trimming pared 3 bases from V and 2 bases from J, leaving 13 bases between. CDR3 sequence (DNA): TGTGCCAGCTCACCTTCGAGGGTGTCGCAAGAGACCCAGTACTTC. It encodes CASSPSRVSQETQYF.

This clonotype was seen repeatedly, ten times or more. The chain couples TRBV5-1 to TRBJ1-1; D uncertain. The germline V gene encodes CDR1 SGHRS and CDR2 YFSETQ. The CDR3 runs to 13 residues. Trimming stripped 0 bases from V and 4 bases from J, with 7 bases between. The CDR3 is CASSLEGITEAFF. Written as DNA, the CDR3 is TGCGCCAGCAGCTTGGAGGGTATCACTGAAGCTTTCTTT.

This clonotype was observed once. A junction end diverges from the germline sequence, so it may reflect a read error. J is TRBJ1-1 and V is TRBV19, with D unclear. The CDR3 has 15 amino acids. The germline CDR1 and CDR2 sequences are LNHDA and SQIVND (reference sequence). The CDR3 loop is CASIISSQALREAFF. The CDR3 DNA is TGTGCCAGTATTATATCCTCGCAGGCCCTTCGAGAAGCTTTCTTT. The whole variable domain, filled in from reference TRBV19 and TRBJ1-1, reads DGGITQSPKYLFRKEGQNVTLSCEQNLNHDAMYWYRQDPGQGLRLIYYSQIVNDFQKGDIAEGYSVSREKKESFPLTVTSAQKNPTAFYLCASIISSQALREAFFGQGTRLTVV.

This clonotype came up many times. The chain has TRBV2 and TRBJ2-3, with a weak D call TRBD2 (6 bases). V lost 5 bases and J lost 1, with 13 bases in between. Germline V lookup: CDR1 SNHLY, CDR2 FYNNEI. The CDR3 length is 15 residues. Written as DNA, the CDR3 is TGTGCCAGCAGTCCTACTAGCCGCGGCACAGATACGCAGTATTTT. Protein product: CASSPTSRGTDTQYF.

This clonotype was counted many times. The rearrangement uses TRBV7-9 and TRBJ2-1; 12 nucleotides align to TRBD2. With V trimmed by 1 base and J by 5 bases, 3 bases remained unmatched. CDR1 is SEHNR and CDR2 is FQNEAQ in the germline V gene (reference sequence). The CDR3 has 16 residues. As DNA, the CDR3 is TGTGCCAGCAGCTTAGTGACTAGCGGGAGACACAATGAGCAGTTCTTC. Translation: CASSLVTSGRHNEQFF.

This clonotype was recorded at least ten times. The rearrangement joins TRBV24-1 to TRBJ2-1; D is possibly TRBD1 or TRBD2 (5 bases each). Germline V gives CDR1 KGHDR, CDR2 SFDVKD. CDR3 length: 14 amino acids. Trimming stripped 1 base from V and 6 bases from J, with 9 bases between. CDR3 residues: CATSDLEGFNEQFF. CDR3 coding DNA: TGTGCCACCAGTGATTTAGAGGGGTTCAATGAGCAGTTCTTC.

Notes on this clonotype: At one end, the junction sequence differs from germline, possibly due to a read error. The rearrangement links TRBV4-1 to TRBJ1-1, with D possibly being TRBD1 (6 bases). The V gene's germline CDR1 is MGHRA and CDR2 YSYEKL. This CDR3 spans 15 amino acids. DNA for the CDR3: TGCGCCAGCAGCCAAGAAGGGGACTGGGACACTGAAGCCTTCTTC. It encodes CASSQEGDWDTEAFF.

This clonotype has a count of ten or more. The genes are TRBV4-1 and TRBJ2-3; 7 bases map to TRBD2. The CDR3 has 15 residues. The germline CDR1 and CDR2 sequences are MGHRA and YSYEKL. V lost 0 bases and J lost 7; bases outside the gene matches: 7. The DNA of the CDR3 is TGCGCCAGCAGCCAAGATGTTGCTAGCGGTAATACGCAGTATTTT. It translates to CASSQDVASGNTQYF.

This clonotype was picked up many times. A much larger clone sits a single nucleotide away, making a read error possible. This chain uses TRBV25-1 with TRBJ1-3; 8 bases are shared with TRBD1. The germline V gene has CDR1 MGHDK and CDR2 SYGVNS. V dropped 4 bases and J dropped 4; count of bases not matched to a gene: 3. The CDR3 length is 14 residues. The CDR3 loop reads CASSGWTGGNTIYF. CDR3 bases: TGTGCCAGCAGTGGATGGACAGGGGGAAACACCATATATTTT.

This clonotype was counted ten times or more. This rearrangement joins TRBV7-9 to TRBJ2-5, with 8 bases aligning to TRBD1. Germline V gene data show CDR1 as SEHNR and CDR2 as FQNEAQ (reference sequence). The CDR3 totals 14 residues. Losses at the gene ends were 4 bases for V and 5 bases for J; bases not matched to a gene: 6. This chain's CDR3 is CASSYGQGAETQYF. The CDR3 region has the DNA TGTGCCAGCAGCTACGGACAGGGTGCGGAGACCCAGTACTTC. Based on the CDR3 plus reference TRBV7-9 and TRBJ2-5, the full variable domain is DTGVSQNPRHKITKRGQNVTFRCDPISEHNRLYWYRQTLGQGPEFLTYFQNEAQLEKSRLLSDRFSAERPKGSFSTLEIQRTEQGDSAMYLCASSYGQGAETQYFGPGTRLLVL.

This sequence joins TRBV28 and TRBJ2-5, with 9 bases aligning to TRBD2. CDR1 is MDHEN, CDR2 SYDVKM, per germline. Trimming cost V 11 bases and J 5 bases; bases outside gene matches: 12. The CDR3 is 14 amino acids. CDR3 residues: CAGSGGGGWETQYF. CDR3 DNA: TGTGCCGGCTCCGGCGGGGGGGGGTGGGAGACCCAGTACTTC.

This clonotype came up a few times. A much larger clone lies a single base off, so this may be a read error. V is TRBV2 and J is TRBJ2-7, with TRBD2 matching over 9 bases. With 8 bases clipped from V and 2 bases from J, the junction kept 7 bases outside the gene matches. The CDR3 is 14 amino acids. CDR1 is SNHLY, CDR2 FYNNEI, per germline. The CDR3 sequence: CASPLAGEAYEQYF. In DNA form, the CDR3 reads TGTGCCAGCCCACTAGCGGGTGAAGCCTACGAGCAGTACTTC.

The sample holds many counts of this clonotype. The chain couples TRBV5-1 to TRBJ2-3; the match to TRBD1 covers 9 bases. The CDR3 is 15 residues long. Trimming cost V 4 bases and J 5 bases; bases outside gene matches: 8. CDR1 is SGHRS and CDR2 is YFSETQ in the germline V gene. CDR3 amino acids: CASSLDRGGGDTQYF. CDR3 sequence (DNA): TGCGCCAGCAGCCTCGACAGGGGGGGCGGAGATACGCAGTATTTT.

The chain carries TRBV4-2 and TRBJ2-3; 15 nucleotides agree with TRBD2. V gave up 5 bases and J gave up 7 bases; unmatched junction bases: 7. Germline values: CDR1 LGHNA, CDR2 YNFKEQ. The CDR3 runs to 16 residues. In nucleotides, the CDR3 is TGTGCCAGCAGCTGGGGACTAGCGGGAGGAGTAAATACGCAGTATTTT. It encodes CASSWGLAGGVNTQYF.

This clonotype was seen at least ten times. Relative to the germline gene, one junction end is altered; a read error may explain this. This chain uses TRBV20-1 with TRBJ2-7, with D possibly matching TRBD1 (7 bases). Germline V gene lookup returns CDR1 DFQATT and CDR2 SNEGSKA (reference sequence). This CDR3 has 15 amino acids. CDR3 bases: TGCAGTGCGCGGGACAGCCGTAGGACCTCCTACAAGCAGTACTTC. Its translation is CSARDSRRTSYKQYF.

In its sample, this clonotype was seen many times. The rearrangement uses TRBV6-1 and TRBJ2-5, with 8 bases that match TRBD1. The CDR3 consists of 18 residues. Unmatched junction bases numbered 14, after V lost 3 bases and J lost 2 bases. The germline gives CDR1 MNHNS, CDR2 SASEGT. DNA of the CDR3: TGTGCCAGCAGTGAGCCGGGACAGGTATTTCTCCTTCAAGAGACCCAGTACTTC. Translation gives CASSEPGQVFLLQETQYF.

This clonotype was counted ten times or more. The chain uses TRBV20-1 and TRBJ1-1; D gene uncertain. This CDR3 contains 12 residues. V dropped 1 base and J dropped 8 bases, with 11 bases sitting between them. Germline assignment: CDR1 DFQATT and CDR2 SNEGSKA (reference sequence). CDR3 bases: TGCAGTGCTAGAGCCTCGTTTCTCGAAGCTTTCTTT. Residues: CSARASFLEAFF.

Notes on this clonotype: This sequence may be a read error, since a much larger clone differs from it by one base. The chain recombines TRBV7-2 with TRBJ2-1; 8 bases line up with TRBD2. Germline V gene data show CDR1 as SGHTA and CDR2 as FQGNSA. The trim removed 5 bases at V and 13 bases at J, leaving 22 bases unmatched. CDR3 length: 17 amino acids. The CDR3 sequence is CASSRTPMNSGEETQFF. CDR3 nucleotides: TGTGCCAGCAGCCGAACCCCCATGAATAGCGGGGAAGAGACCCAGTTCTTC.

This clonotype was detected ten times or more. J is TRBJ2-5 and V is TRBV29-1; D call uncertain. The CDR3 covers 13 residues. Germline CDR1 SQVTM, CDR2 ANQGSEA. The V gene lost 6 bases and the J gene lost 5 bases, with 16 bases spanning the gap. The CDR3 loop is CSVRSSGVETQYF. The CDR3, as DNA: TGCAGCGTCCGGAGCAGTGGGGTGGAGACCCAGTACTTC.

This clonotype was detected many times. The chain uses TRBV29-1 and TRBJ1-2; D not resolved. The germline V gene has CDR1 SQVTM and CDR2 ANQGSEA. The CDR3 length is 10 residues. Trimming shortened V by 7 bases and J by 5 bases, and 8 bases separated the two germline ends. For the CDR3, the DNA is TGCAGCGCTGCGGGATATGGCTACACCTTC. This encodes CSAAGYGYTF.

The CDR3 loop is CASSDLAGGYNEQFF. In nucleotides, the CDR3 is TGTGCCAGCTCGGATCTAGCGGGAGGATACAATGAGCAGTTCTTC. V is TRBV18 and J is TRBJ2-1; 11 nucleotides match TRBD2. Germline V gene data show CDR1 as KGHSH and CDR2 as LQKENI. The CDR3 is made up of 15 amino acids. V lost 6 bases, J lost 4 bases, and 5 bases stayed unmatched.